Each of the 22 T cell receptor beta chains below was sequenced from the same sample in a study of Graves' ophthalmopathy and Graves' hyperthyroidism. Amplification of the TCR beta CDR3 regions used RNA transcripts (as template). HTBI primers primed a first-round RT-PCR, and a second-round multiplex PCR followed. TCRdb re-called the multiplex PCR reads with MiXCR, one entry per CDR3 protein. The sample includes 300,000 to 400,000 distinct CDR3 sequences, about a sixth of them seen just once. The sequencing sample was made of peripheral blood. The receptors come from an adult man with Graves' ophthalmopathy.

This clonotype came up once. The chain is built from TRBV11-1 and TRBJ1-1; tentatively, D is TRBD1 (6 bases). Trimming removed 0 bases from V and 10 bases from J, with 21 bases in between. This CDR3 has 16 residues. Looked up from germline, CDR1 is SGHAT and CDR2 is FQDESV (reference sequence). In DNA, the CDR3 is TGTGCCAGCAGCTTAGCGGGGCAGGGGCGTGATTTTAGAGCTTTCTTT. Translating it yields CASSLAGQGRDFRAFF.

This clonotype was seen many times. J is TRBJ1-1 and V is TRBV27; D unclear. The CDR3 extends over 13 amino acids. V dropped 4 bases and J dropped 9 bases, with 15 bases sitting between them. CDR1 is MNHEY and CDR2 is SMNVEV in the germline V gene (reference sequence). DNA for the CDR3: TGTGCCAGCAGTTCCCCCACGTTCCGTCAAGCTTTCTTT. Residues: CASSSPTFRQAFF.

This clonotype showed up many times. The chain employs TRBV5-1 and TRBJ1-2; 9 bases are shared with TRBD1. The germline V gene encodes CDR1 SGHRS and CDR2 YFSETQ. The ends lost 3 bases at V and 3 bases at J; junction bases unmatched: 3. There are 14 residues in the CDR3. CDR3 sequence reads: CASSYGDRDYGYTF. The CDR3 DNA sequence: TGCGCCAGCAGCTACGGGGACAGGGACTATGGCTACACCTTC.

This clonotype was detected many times. The chain has TRBV27 and TRBJ1-1, with a possible D match to TRBD1 (5 bases). Trimming left V 6 bases short and J 0 bases short, with 14 bases between. The CDR3 consists of 15 residues. Germline V gene sequence: CDR1 MNHEY, CDR2 SMNVEV (reference sequence). The CDR3 region has the DNA TGTGCCAGCAGCTCACATGGCAGGGTGAACACTGAAGCTTTCTTT. Translation: CASSSHGRVNTEAFF.

This clonotype occurred many times. The chain carries TRBV11-2 and TRBJ2-7; the D is unclear. The V gene lost 5 bases and the J gene lost 4 bases, with 15 bases spanning the gap. The CDR3 loop spans 14 amino acids. Germline lookup yields CDR1 SGHAT and CDR2 FQNNGV. The CDR3 DNA reads TGTGCCAGCAGCCAGTTGGGCGGTATTTACGAGCAGTACTTC. Residues: CASSQLGGIYEQYF. Supplemented by reference TRBV11-2 and TRBJ2-7, the full variable domain reads EAGVAQSPRYKIIEKRQSVAFWCNPISGHATLYWYQQILGQGPKLLIQFQNNGVVDDSQLPKDRFSAERLKGVDSTLKIQPAKLEDSAVYLCASSQLGGIYEQYFGPGTRLTVT.

This clonotype was picked up a small number of times. This may arise from a read error, as a much more abundant clone is one base away. This rearrangement joins TRBV9 to TRBJ2-2; D gene ambiguous. The V end was cut by 1 base, the J end by 3 bases, with 16 bases between. Germline V gene data show CDR1 as SGDLS and CDR2 as YYNGEE. This CDR3 comprises 17 residues. CDR3 sequence (DNA): TGTGCCAGCAGCGTAAAAGGAGAAACTATCTACACCGGGGAGCTGTTTTTT. It encodes CASSVKGETIYTGELFF.

This clonotype appeared many times. The rearrangement joins TRBV29-1 to TRBJ1-6, with D hard to call. The ends were cut back, 5 bases at V and 7 bases at J, with 18 bases in the middle. The length of the CDR3 is 15 residues. The germline CDR1 and CDR2 sequences are SQVTM and ANQGSEA. In DNA form, the CDR3 reads TGCAGCGTTCTCTTGGCGGCTTTGGGAAATTCACCCCTCCACTTT. This translates into CSVLLAALGNSPLHF.

This clonotype has at least ten counts. The chain combines TRBV7-8 with TRBJ2-7, with 8 bases lining up with TRBD1. V lost 1 base, J lost 4 bases, and 6 bases stayed unmatched. From germline, CDR1 is SGHVS and CDR2 FQNEAQ. The CDR3 has 15 amino acids. CDR3 bases: TGTGCCAGCAGCTTAGGACAGGGGCAGACTTACGAGCAGTACTTC. As protein: CASSLGQGQTYEQYF.

In this sample, this clonotype turned up many times. This chain links TRBV11-2 with TRBJ2-2, with 10 bases matching TRBD2. V was clipped by 2 bases and J by 2 bases; unmatched bases: 2. The germline V gene has CDR1 SGHAT and CDR2 FQNNGV. CDR3 length: 16 amino acids. The CDR3 nucleotides read TGTGCCAGCAGCTTAACTAGCGGGGCCAACACCGGGGAGCTGTTTTTT. It yields the protein CASSLTSGANTGELFF.

This clonotype appeared many times. The chain joins TRBV12-3 or TRBV12-4 to TRBJ2-5; TRBD2 matches 8 bases. V lost 5 bases to trimming and J lost 0 bases; unmatched junction nucleotides: 5. The CDR3 length is 15 residues. The CDR3 coding sequence is TGTGCCAGCAGTCCCGTAGCGGGGTACCAAGAGACCCAGTACTTC. Translation gives CASSPVAGYQETQYF.

Only a few counts were recorded for this clonotype. Because it lacks the conserved phenylalanine or tryptophan at the end, this CDR3 is likely a read error. This chain links TRBV20-1 with TRBJ1-5; the match to TRBD1 covers 10 bases. With V trimmed by 6 bases and J by 4 bases, 3 bases remained unmatched. CDR1 DFQATT and CDR2 SNEGSKA come from the germline V gene (reference sequence). The CDR3 spans 13 residues. In DNA form, the CDR3 reads TGCAGTGCCCGGACAGGGGGAAATCAGCCCCAGCATCTT. This sequence encodes CSARTGGNQPQHL.

This clonotype was seen at least ten times. V is TRBV10-3 and J is TRBJ1-1; TRBD1 aligns across 7 bases. CDR1 is ENHRY and CDR2 is SYGVKD in the germline V gene. V dropped 6 bases and J dropped 3; count of bases not matched to a gene: 7. CDR3 size: 14 residues. The CDR3 sequence is CAISRQGADTEAFF. The CDR3 DNA reads as TGTGCCATCAGCCGACAGGGTGCGGACACTGAAGCTTTCTTT.

The table lists this clonotype with many counts. The CDR3 DNA reads as TGTGCCAGTAGTATCGTCGGGAGCCAAGAGACCCAGTACTTC. This translates into CASSIVGSQETQYF. V gene TRBV19 combines with J gene TRBJ2-5; tentatively, D is TRBD2 (6 bases). The V gene lost 3 bases and the J gene lost 1 base, with 9 bases spanning the gap. This CDR3 is 14 amino acids long. The germline V gene encodes CDR1 LNHDA and CDR2 SQIVND (reference sequence).

This chain uses TRBV19 with TRBJ2-7; D is possibly TRBD1 (6 bases). The length of the CDR3 is 14 residues. Trimming left V 3 bases short and J 4 bases short, with 13 bases between. Per germline, CDR1 LNHDA and CDR2 SQIVND (reference sequence). In DNA, the CDR3 is TGTGCCAGTAGTATCCCAGGGCAGGGGTACGAGCAGTACTTC. Its translation is CASSIPGQGYEQYF.

This clonotype was observed many times. The chain links TRBV20-1 to TRBJ2-5; D is unresolved. V gave up 1 base and J gave up 4 bases, with 13 bases separating them. The CDR3 has 14 residues. Germline V gene sequence: CDR1 DFQATT, CDR2 SNEGSKA (reference sequence). CDR3 sequence reads: CSARVPFLAETQYF. The CDR3 nucleotides are TGCAGTGCTAGAGTTCCGTTCCTGGCAGAGACCCAGTACTTC.

This clonotype was seen at least ten times. The DNA for the CDR3 is TGTGCCAGCAGCAAAACCGGGACAATCATCACTGAAGCTTTCTTT. Residues: CASSKTGTIITEAFF. This chain joins TRBV7-9 and TRBJ1-1; TRBD1 might be the D (6 bases). The germline V and J ends were trimmed by 5 bases and 4 bases, with 17 bases remaining between them. CDR3 length equals 15 residues. Germline V lookup: CDR1 SEHNR, CDR2 FQNEAQ (reference sequence).

This clonotype was picked up many times. The chain recombines TRBV20-1 with TRBJ1-2, with a weak D call TRBD1 (6 bases). CDR1 DFQATT and CDR2 SNEGSKA come from the germline V gene (reference sequence). CDR3 length: 13 amino acids. V was pared by 6 bases and J by 5 bases, with 16 bases between. The CDR3 nucleotides read TGCAGTGCAGGAAGACAGGCGACTTATGGCTACACCTTC. It yields the protein CSAGRQATYGYTF.

This clonotype was counted many times. The chain's CDR3 is CASRLTDYYGYTF. CDR3 DNA: TGTGCCAGCAGACTGACAGATTACTATGGCTACACCTTC. The rearrangement uses TRBV6-2 or TRBV6-3 and TRBJ1-2, with TRBD1 as a possible D gene (5 bases). The CDR3 loop spans 13 amino acids. The V gene's germline CDR1 is MNHEY and CDR2 SVGEGT. The V end was cut by 6 bases, the J end by 3 bases, with 11 bases between.

This clonotype showed up many times. The rearrangement uses TRBV27 and TRBJ1-6; TRBD1 aligns across 10 bases. The ends lost 5 bases at V and 9 bases at J; junction bases unmatched: 4. From germline, CDR1 is MNHEY and CDR2 SMNVEV (reference sequence). CDR3 length equals 14 residues. The CDR3 sequence: CASSLRQGASPLHF. DNA for the CDR3: TGTGCCAGCAGTCTTCGACAGGGGGCTTCACCCCTCCACTTT.

This clonotype was detected ten times or more. The rearrangement links TRBV7-3 to TRBJ2-7; maybe TRBD2 (5 bases). In germline, CDR1 is SGHTA, CDR2 FQGTGA. This CDR3 has 13 residues. V lost 4 bases and J 4 bases, leaving 11 bases between the germline ends. CDR3 coding DNA: TGTGCCAGCAGCTCCCTCAGCGGTTACGAGCAGTACTTC. Its translation: CASSSLSGYEQYF.

The chain recombines TRBV4-1 with TRBJ2-5; 9 bases map to TRBD2. The CDR3 covers 16 residues. Germline lookup yields CDR1 MGHRA and CDR2 YSYEKL. Trimming at V came to 2 bases and at J to 3 bases, leaving 7 bases not matched to a gene. This chain's CDR3 is CASSQPSGGREETQYF. In nucleotides, the CDR3 is TGCGCCAGCAGCCAACCCAGCGGGGGGCGAGAAGAGACCCAGTACTTC.

This clonotype came up many times. The chain has TRBV5-1 and TRBJ1-6, with TRBD1 as a possible D gene (5 bases). The germline V gene has CDR1 SGHRS and CDR2 YFSETQ. With 4 bases removed from V and 10 bases from J, the gap between germline ends came to 18 bases. The CDR3 extends over 15 amino acids. CDR3 in DNA: TGCGCCAGCAGCATCGACAGTGGGGCACTCTCACCCCTCCACTTT. Translation gives CASSIDSGALSPLHF.